Listed here are 17 T cell receptor beta chains from one sample, sequenced in a study of response to subunit inactivated influenza vaccine. One entry per CDR3 protein, called by TCRdb with MiXCR from the RT-PCR reads. Among more than 200,000 distinct CDR3 sequences listed, 10% to 15% were seen once. The sequencing used non-naive T cells sorted from PBMCs, collected less than 15 days before vaccination. The receptors here all came from a man aged 45-65 years who received an inactivated influenza vaccine.

The chain couples TRBV7-2 to TRBJ1-1; 8 bases align to TRBD1. The CDR3 length is 14 residues. Germline V lookup: CDR1 SGHTA, CDR2 FQGNSA. The ends lost 8 bases at V and 1 base at J; junction bases unmatched: 6. CDR3 nucleotides: TGTGCCAGCCTCAAGGGGACAGGGAACACTGAAGCTTTCTTT. Protein: CASLKGTGNTEAFF.

V is TRBV28 and J is TRBJ2-1; 7 nucleotides line up with TRBD2. J lost 6 bases, V lost 5 bases, and 10 bases had no gene match. CDR1 is MDHEN, CDR2 SYDVKM, per germline. The CDR3 has 15 amino acids. CDR3 amino acids: CASSISGQWGNEQFF. The DNA of the CDR3 is TGTGCCAGCAGTATTAGCGGGCAGTGGGGCAATGAGCAGTTCTTC.

The chain couples TRBV7-9 to TRBJ1-1, with 9 positions matching TRBD1. The germline V gene has CDR1 SEHNR and CDR2 FQNEAQ (reference sequence). The CDR3 is made up of 15 amino acids. The junction had 14 bases not matched to a gene; V was cut back by 5 bases and J by 10 bases. The CDR3 DNA reads as TGTGCCAGCAGCGTCACAGGGGGCGAGGGTATTAGAGCTTTCTTT. As protein: CASSVTGGEGIRAFF.

This clonotype has ten or more counts. The chain has TRBV4-2 and TRBJ1-2; 11 nucleotides align to TRBD1. This CDR3 comprises 15 residues. After removal of 5 bases from V and 3 bases from J, the junction contained 5 bases not matched to a gene. The germline CDR1 and CDR2 sequences are LGHNA and YNFKEQ. The DNA of the CDR3 is TGTGCCAGCAGCTCGCCGGGACAGGGGGACTATGGCTACACCTTC. This translates into CASSSPGQGDYGYTF.

There are a few counts of this clonotype. V is TRBV20-1 and J is TRBJ2-5; possibly TRBD1 for D (6 bases). V was shortened by 0 bases and J by 4 bases, with 27 bases between the two germline ends. Per germline, CDR1 DFQATT and CDR2 SNEGSKA (reference sequence). There are 19 residues in the CDR3. The chain's CDR3 is CSARDRGGNSAPDRETQYF. CDR3 in DNA: TGCAGTGCTAGAGATCGAGGGGGAAACAGCGCCCCGGATAGAGAGACCCAGTACTTC.

The sample holds many counts of this clonotype. This chain connects TRBV4-2 to TRBJ2-1; TRBD2 matches at 9 bases. Unmatched junction bases numbered 4, after V lost 4 bases and J lost 6 bases. The CDR3 covers 14 residues. Germline lookup yields CDR1 LGHNA and CDR2 YNFKEQ. CDR3 sequence (DNA): TGTGCCAGCAGCCTAGCGGGAGTCGGCAATGAGCAGTTCTTC. It translates to CASSLAGVGNEQFF.

Many counts were recorded for this clonotype. Here the CDR3 DNA reads TGTGCCAGCAGTCCCTGGTCAAGCGGGACAGACAATGAGCAGTTCTTC. Encoded protein: CASSPWSSGTDNEQFF. This chain links TRBV6-1 with TRBJ2-1; D tentatively fits TRBD1 or TRBD2 (7 bases each). The germline V gene has CDR1 MNHNS and CDR2 SASEGT. The germline V and J ends were trimmed by 5 bases and 5 bases, with 19 bases remaining between them. The CDR3 is 16 amino acids.

V and J are TRBV4-2 and TRBJ2-1, with 7 bases matching TRBD2. The CDR3 spans 15 residues. Trimming removed 0 bases from V and 5 bases from J; junction bases left unmatched: 4. The germline V gene has CDR1 LGHNA and CDR2 YNFKEQ. The CDR3 region is CASSQDGSGHNEQFF. The CDR3 coding sequence is TGTGCCAGCAGCCAAGATGGTAGCGGGCACAATGAGCAGTTCTTC.

This clonotype turned up a few times. The chain recombines TRBV29-1 with TRBJ2-1; perhaps TRBD2 as D (6 bases). The germline CDR1 and CDR2 sequences are SQVTM and ANQGSEA. The CDR3 consists of 14 residues. V shed 5 bases and J shed 1 base, with 12 bases lying between them. The CDR3 nucleotides are TGCAGCGTTTCGATCGGGAGATCCTACAATGAGCAGTTCTTC. Translating it yields CSVSIGRSYNEQFF.

The V and J genes are TRBV15 and TRBJ2-1, with 7 bases lining up with TRBD2. The CDR3 extends over 15 amino acids. V shed 5 bases, J shed 2 bases, and the junction held 6 bases outside the gene matches. CDR1 and CDR2 from the germline V gene are LNHNV and YYDKDF (reference sequence). The CDR3 sequence: CATSLRGSPYNEQFF. CDR3 nucleotides: TGTGCCACCAGCCTGCGGGGGTCCCCCTACAATGAGCAGTTCTTC.

The rearrangement links TRBV7-2 to TRBJ2-5; 7 nucleotides match TRBD2. V lost 5 bases and J lost 5; bases outside the gene matches: 5. The germline V gene has CDR1 SGHTA and CDR2 FQGNSA. The CDR3 is 13 amino acids. The DNA of the CDR3 is TGTGCCAGCAGCCGGGGGGTAAGCGAGACCCAGTACTTC. This gives the protein CASSRGVSETQYF.

In this sample, this clonotype turned up many times. The gene calls are TRBV29-1 and TRBJ2-3; D unresolved. There are 15 residues in the CDR3. V lost 4 bases, J lost 0 bases, and 14 bases lay in between. From germline, CDR1 is SQVTM and CDR2 ANQGSEA. CDR3 amino acids: CSVGESGQSTDTQYF. The CDR3 DNA follows: TGCAGCGTTGGAGAATCGGGCCAAAGCACAGATACGCAGTATTTT.

This clonotype turned up a few times. The rearrangement joins TRBV2 to TRBJ2-5; D gene uncertain. Germline lookup yields CDR1 SNHLY and CDR2 FYNNEI. CDR3 length: 14 amino acids. Trimming left V 4 bases short and J 7 bases short, with 16 bases between. CDR3: CASSGKDLGGTQYF. In DNA form, the CDR3 reads TGTGCCAGCAGTGGAAAGGACCTAGGTGGGACCCAGTACTTC.

The chain recombines TRBV12-3 or TRBV12-4 with TRBJ2-3, with 9 bases fitting TRBD2. The CDR3 extends over 15 amino acids. V lost 3 bases, J lost 3 bases, and 4 bases stayed unmatched. The CDR3 DNA reads TGTGCCAGCAGTTTTGATAGCGGGGGAACAGATACGCAGTATTTT. This encodes CASSFDSGGTDTQYF.

V usage is TRBV4-3 and J usage is TRBJ1-3; D gene uncertain. V was shortened by 0 bases and J by 1 base, with 7 bases between the two germline ends. The CDR3 is 15 amino acids. CDR1 and CDR2 from the germline V gene are LGHNA and YSLEER. CDR3 sequence: CASSQDFSSGNTIYF. In DNA, the CDR3 is TGCGCCAGCAGCCAAGATTTCTCATCTGGAAACACCATATATTTT.

This clonotype was seen ten or more times. The J gene is TRBJ1-2, the V gene TRBV5-6; D gene unclear. CDR3 length: 13 residues. V lost 0 bases and J lost 8, with 11 bases in between. Germline V gene data show CDR1 as SGHDT and CDR2 as YYEEEE. The CDR3 is CASSLGLLGGYTF. In nucleotides, the CDR3 is TGTGCCAGCAGCTTGGGACTTCTCGGGGGCTACACCTTC.

This clonotype has ten or more counts. The CDR3 sequence is CSARDWGPKGETQYF. The CDR3 region has the DNA TGCAGTGCTAGAGATTGGGGCCCCAAGGGAGAGACCCAGTACTTC. This chain joins TRBV20-1 and TRBJ2-5; weak D call: TRBD1 (5 bases). Per the germline V gene, CDR1 is DFQATT and CDR2 is SNEGSKA (reference sequence). CDR3 size: 15 residues. Trimming stripped 0 bases from V and 4 bases from J, with 15 bases between.